This T cell receptor beta chain was obtained from a study of STAT5B mutations in CD4+ large granular lymphocyte leukemia (dated by TCRdb to 2021 to 2024). Turning to the overall study: Among the healthy controls, the CDR3 'QG' motif was associated with a particular HLA allele. Flow cytometry on FACSCanto II or FACSVerse showed that the purified fractions were more than 95% pure among lymphocytes. The study compared the TCRbeta repertoires of patients with CD4+ T-cell large granular lymphocyte leukemia against the TCRbeta repertoires of healthy blood donors. Results the study describes overall, beyond this receptor: Main leukemic clonotypes were private to each patient, although about 25% appeared at low frequency in other patients' non-leukemic repertoires. Enrichment of TRBV06-family usage was observed among the top patient clones (8/27) relative to healthy controls (2/35). The data were not HLA-matched, and the relatively small sample size could explain the higher clonality seen in CD4+ compared with CD8+ T-LGLL. CD4-sorted patient repertoires appeared more clonal than healthy CD4+ repertoires, and this difference persisted after removing the putative leukemic clones.

Concerning this clone: Its cognate antigen has yet to be identified. There are no base qualities to consult, and no much larger clone falls within one base.

Healthy controls were roughly 40 blood donors whose buffy coats came from the Finnish Red Cross blood service. All TCR-sequenced material derived from peripheral blood: patient blood samples and healthy donor buffy coats. Ficoll-Hypaque gradient centrifugation was used to isolate peripheral blood mononuclear cells. Magnetic purification was used to isolate CD4+ cells from the buffy coats of the healthy controls. The Gentra Puregene Cell and Tissue kit was used to extract genomic DNA, and a Qubit 2.0 fluorometer was used to measure the amount of genomic DNA. The junction carries 10 bases between V and J, which are trimmed by 4 bases and 9 bases respectively. The CDR3 goes from the cysteine to the phenylalanine over 12 residues. Only CDR3 DNA is held: 36 bases, read in frame from base 1. From a lookup of the germline V gene, CDR1 and CDR2 are SGHDN and FVKESK. TCRbeta rearrangements were sequenced from genomic DNA using the immunoSEQ assay at survey resolution. Per the source publication's procedure: In the TCR sequencing data, the smallest productive clonotype frequency that could be detected was 2.59 x 10-5. Analyses included only productive TCRbeta rearrangements, meaning complete and in-frame sequences. Sample clonality was computed as Simpson clonality in the immunoSEQ Analyzer version 3.0. Clones were grouped by frequency into very rare, small, medium, large (1-20%) or hyperexpanded (>20%) categories. OLGA 1.2.3 estimated generation probabilities, VDJtools produced V-gene circos plots, VDJdb was queried for specificities, and GLIPH identified CDR3 motifs. TCRdb retrieved this table from immuneACCESS and kept in-frame rearrangements only. Not all clones are present; in checked studies, unresolved V genes account for under half, and no reason is known for the remainder. That table furnishes V, J and clone size, whereas the DNA furnished D and trimming. In this sample the table shows more than 30,000 clones, around two thirds of which occur a single time. Together, the top ten hold roughly 0.44% of the sample.

The chain uses TRBV14 and TRBJ2-1; the D region possibly corresponds to TRBD2 (5 bases align). The source is a human donor in good health. The sequencing input was CD4+ T cells from blood buffy coats. Read as DNA, the sequence is TGTGCCAGCAGCCGAGAGAGGGTTGAGCAGTTCTTC. Its protein is CASSRERVEQFF.